Reported below is one TCR beta chain. Sequencing was performed with immunoSEQ multiplex PCR; in TCRdb, only in-frame clones are kept and a portion is missing. Here the sample spans 180,000 or so clones, roughly 85% being singletons. These data originate in a study of blood T cell repertoires in COVID-19. For the study at large: There were acute and convalescent COVID-19 samples, and they came from the United States, Italy and Spain. From T cells, B-cell-depleted T cells, or PBMCs came the material, which was cDNA or gDNA.

The V end was cut by 2 bases, the J end by 4 bases, with 7 bases between. CDR3 length: 13 residues. From germline, CDR1 is SGDLS and CDR2 YYNGEE. J is TRBJ1-5 and V is TRBV9, with D unresolved. What was sequenced was peripheral blood. The sequence was obtained from a human donor with active or convalescent COVID-19. The donor label of this sample is uncertain. CDR3 sequence reads: CASSVAGNQPQHF. The CDR3 nucleotides read TGTGCCAGCAGCGTCGCGGGGAATCAGCCCCAGCATTTT.